This T cell receptor beta chain was documented in a study of CD4 T cells in relation to SARS-CoV-2 and coronaviruses. Study information: The negative reference was HIV-1 Nef peptide pool or peptide-free culture. Shared crossreactive spike epitopes were mapped to their HLA restriction.

Remarks on this clone: Antigen specificity is unknown.

Assay used: immunoSEQ multiplex PCR; TCRdb lists only in-frame clones, some missing. The table includes tens of thousands of clones, around two thirds detected once. Germline CDR1 reads MNHEY; CDR2 reads SMNVEV (reference sequence). Trimming removed 5 bases at V and 4 bases at J, with 16 bases between. The CDR3 runs 15 residues. Unexposed donor CD4+ T cells date from 2011-2018, before the COVID-19 pandemic. Isolation of CD4+ T cells took place after roughly nine days in culture. Unexposed-donor CD4+ T cells were probed with SARS-CoV-2 S/N and four cold-coronavirus spikes, cells permitting. Sequencing used CD4+ T cells from PBMCs, cultured in vitro. The clonotype was recovered from a human donor in good health. This rearrangement joins TRBV27 to TRBJ2-3, with D hard to call. The CDR3 DNA reads as TGTGCCAGCAGTCGGGCGGAAGCCCCCCCAGATACGCAGTATTTT. This sequence encodes CASSRAEAPPDTQYF.